These 15 T cell receptor beta chains originate from one sample sequenced in a study of read filtering for tumor transcriptome and immune sequencing. This library used around 0.4 ug RNA and molecular barcoded adaptors spanning alpha/delta and beta/gamma chains. TCRdb recomputed calls from the reads with MiXCR, one row per CDR3 protein. The sample holds 30,000 to 40,000 distinct CDR3 sequences, 12% to 15% seen once. Sequenced sample: a population of CD138-negative cells sorted from bone marrow. The source is a donor aged 40 or over with multiple myeloma.

This clonotype was found a few times. Given a much more abundant clone one base away, this may be a read error. The chain joins TRBV19 to TRBJ1-1, with a weak D call TRBD1 (6 bases). V was trimmed by 6 bases and J by 0 bases, leaving 17 bases between them. Per the germline V gene, CDR1 is LNHDA and CDR2 is SQIVND (reference sequence). The CDR3 loop spans 16 amino acids. CDR3: CASSTRAGVMNTEAFF. In DNA, the CDR3 is TGTGCCAGTAGCACCCGGGCAGGGGTCATGAACACTGAAGCTTTCTTT.

In its sample, this clonotype was seen many times. The V gene is TRBV29-1, the J gene TRBJ2-5; perhaps TRBD2 as D (6 bases). The CDR3 covers 12 residues. Germline values: CDR1 SQVTM, CDR2 ANQGSEA. V was trimmed by 5 bases and J by 5 bases, leaving 12 bases between them. In DNA, the CDR3 is TGCAGCGTTTGGGACTTACAGGAGACCCAGTACTTC. Protein product: CSVWDLQETQYF.

This clonotype was recorded at least ten times. The chain joins TRBV5-1 to TRBJ1-1; no clear D gene. The CDR3 contains 13 residues. V dropped 4 bases and J dropped 1 base, with 8 bases sitting between them. The germline V gene has CDR1 SGHRS and CDR2 YFSETQ. The CDR3 protein is CASSVISNTEAFF. CDR3 DNA sequence: TGCGCCAGCAGCGTTATATCGAACACTGAAGCTTTCTTT.

This clonotype came up many times. The chain couples TRBV20-1 to TRBJ2-7; 9 bases map to TRBD1. Trimming cost V 0 bases and J 5 bases; bases outside gene matches: 20. CDR1 and CDR2 (germline): DFQATT, SNEGSKA (reference sequence). The CDR3 runs to 19 residues. CDR3 region: CSARDPIGTGYLLRNEQYF. The CDR3 DNA follows: TGCAGTGCTAGAGATCCGATCGGGACAGGGTACCTTCTTAGGAACGAGCAGTACTTC.

This clonotype has at least ten counts. The chain carries TRBV20-1 and TRBJ2-3; D gene unclear. The germline V gene has CDR1 DFQATT and CDR2 SNEGSKA (reference sequence). This CDR3 spans 11 amino acids. The ends were cut back, 1 base at V and 4 bases at J, with 3 bases in the middle. CDR3: CSARVPDTQYF. The DNA for the CDR3 is TGCAGTGCTAGAGTCCCAGATACGCAGTATTTT.

As regards this clonotype: A single base is all that separates this from a far larger clone, so a read error is likely. In nucleotides, the CDR3 is TGCGCCAGCACTACCGGGAGGGCCGGGAATGAGCAGTTCTTC. Its protein is CASTTGRAGNEQFF. The chain is built from TRBV5-1 and TRBJ2-7; 8 bases map to TRBD2. Gene TRBJ2-1 matches the end of the DNA better, so the J call may be wrong. Germline-derived CDR1 and CDR2 are SGHRS and YFSETQ. This CDR3 spans 14 amino acids.

In this sample, this clonotype turned up many times. The V call is TRBV6-2 or TRBV6-3, the J call TRBJ1-2; D unclear. The CDR3 consists of 12 residues. The V gene's germline CDR1 is MNHEY and CDR2 SVGEGT. V dropped 2 bases and J dropped 4 bases, with 5 bases sitting between them. CDR3 sequence (DNA): TGTGCCAGCAGTTACGGAGTCTATGGCTACACCTTC. Translated: CASSYGVYGYTF.

This clonotype was picked up many times. The chain combines TRBV11-3 with TRBJ1-1; no reliable D call. Per the germline V gene, CDR1 is SGHNT and CDR2 is YENEEA. V lost 5 bases and J 4 bases, leaving 11 bases between the germline ends. The CDR3 covers 13 residues. The CDR3 here is CASSLSISTEAFF. For the CDR3, the DNA is TGTGCCAGCAGCCTAAGCATTAGCACTGAAGCTTTCTTT.

This clonotype was observed at least ten times. This sequence joins TRBV12-3 or TRBV12-4 and TRBJ2-2; D gene ambiguous. Trimming cost V 5 bases and J 6 bases, with 4 bases left between them. The CDR3 runs to 11 residues. The DNA for the CDR3 is TGTGCCAGCAGTGACTCCGGGGAGCTGTTTTTT. Protein: CASSDSGELFF.

This clonotype was counted only a few times. This chain links TRBV20-1 with TRBJ2-6; 8 nucleotides line up with TRBD2. CDR1 is DFQATT, CDR2 SNEGSKA, per germline (reference sequence). The V segment lost 4 bases and the J segment 0 bases; nucleotides outside the gene matches: 8. The CDR3 sequence is 17 residues long. The CDR3 DNA reads TGCAGTGCTAACCCGGGGGGGCTAGGCTCTGGGGCCAACGTCCTGACTTTC. Translation: CSANPGGLGSGANVLTF.

This clonotype was recorded many times. CDR3 protein: CASSLGSHQPQHF. CDR3 DNA: TGTGCCAGCAGCTTGGGATCCCATCAGCCCCAGCATTTT. The chain combines TRBV5-6 with TRBJ1-5, with no clear D. V was trimmed by 0 bases and J by 5 bases, leaving 6 bases between them. The CDR3 loop spans 13 amino acids. Germline CDR1 SGHDT, CDR2 YYEEEE.

The table lists this clonotype with many counts. The chain recombines TRBV5-1 with TRBJ2-5; 9 positions match TRBD2. CDR1 is SGHRS and CDR2 is YFSETQ in the germline V gene. The CDR3 is made up of 15 amino acids. V lost 2 bases to trimming and J lost 3 bases; unmatched junction nucleotides: 5. The CDR3 loop is CASSFGGGAEETQYF. For the CDR3, the DNA is TGCGCCAGCAGCTTTGGCGGGGGGGCAGAAGAGACCCAGTACTTC.

With regard to this clonotype: An end of the junction does not agree with germline; a read error may underlie this. The J gene is TRBJ2-1, the V gene TRBV7-9; D is undetermined. Germline lookup yields CDR1 SEHNR and CDR2 FQNEAQ (reference sequence). This CDR3 comprises 11 residues. The DNA for the CDR3 is TGTGCCAGCAGCTCCTGCAATGAGCAGTTCTTC. Protein sequence: CASSSCNEQFF.

In its sample, this clonotype was seen once. This chain uses TRBV7-8 with TRBJ2-1; possibly TRBD2 for D (6 bases). Germline V gene lookup returns CDR1 SGHVS and CDR2 FQNEAQ. V was clipped by 8 bases and J by 8 bases, with 16 bases between them. The CDR3 totals 13 residues. CDR3 DNA: TGTGCCAGCCCTCCCTCGGCGGGATATGAGCAGTTCTTC. It yields the protein CASPPSAGYEQFF.

This clonotype was counted at least ten times. The chain joins TRBV2 to TRBJ1-1; perhaps TRBD1 as D (6 bases). There are 14 residues in the CDR3. Trimming pared 8 bases from V and 1 base from J, leaving 14 bases between. Germline CDR1 reads SNHLY; CDR2 reads FYNNEI. The CDR3 here is CASGGGGQNTEAFF. CDR3 nucleotides: TGTGCCAGCGGCGGGGGGGGACAGAACACTGAAGCTTTCTTT.